The subject of this entry is one T cell receptor beta chain. This specimen comes from a study of cytomegalovirus exposure and HLA in healthy donors. The germline V and J ends were trimmed by 2 bases and 1 base, with 4 bases remaining between them. CDR1 and CDR2 from the germline V gene are LGHNT and FRNRAP. The CDR3 is 13 amino acids. The PCR used 60 Vbeta and 13 Jbeta primers. Generated by immunoSEQ multiplex PCR, the TCRdb table keeps only in-frame clones and is missing some. The table lists about 130,000 clones, approximately 8.7% of them singletons. Sequences were obtained from PBMCs. This sequence joins TRBV12-5 and TRBJ2-3; no clear D. The source of this sequence is a man aged 35 to 55 in good health and CMV-seronegative. CDR3 DNA: TGTGCTAGTGGTTTGTCGGGCACAGATACGCAGTATTTT. Encoded protein: CASGLSGTDTQYF.